A selection of T cell receptor beta chains follows, all from one sample in a study of blood T cell repertoires in COVID-19. Libraries were prepared by immunoSEQ multiplex PCR; TCRdb keeps only in-frame clonotypes and omits some of them. This sample has tens of thousands of clones; approximately 83% occur once, and the top ten carry roughly 23%. Sample: peripheral blood. Receptors were obtained from a man between 65 and 85 years old with active COVID-19. Each CDR3 is given with its conserved first and last residue. Each record gives: CDR3 protein, CDR3 DNA, clone size, V gene, J gene, CDR3 length, D gene. D genes are given only for firm matches. Size is stated for part of the rows, as once, few or many counts, or as a class when the clone is expanded.

CDR3 protein: CASSWTGEVWDEKLFF; CDR3 DNA: TGCGCCAGCAGCTGGACAGGGGAGGTCTGGGATGAAAAACTGTTTTTT; clone size: NA; V gene: TRBV5-1; J gene: TRBJ1-4; CDR3 length: 16; D gene: TRBD1
CDR3 protein: CASSLPLAGVVTQYF; CDR3 DNA: TGTGCCAGCAGTCTCCCACTAGCGGGAGTTGTTACGCAGTATTTT; clone size: once; V gene: TRBV28; J gene: TRBJ2-3; CDR3 length: 15; D gene: TRBD2
CDR3 protein: CASSRRGDSYDTQYF; CDR3 DNA: TGCGCCAGCTCTAGACGCGGGGACAGCTATGATACGCAGTATTTT; clone size: NA; V gene: TRBV10-1; J gene: TRBJ2-3; CDR3 length: 15; D gene: NA
CDR3 protein: CASSQEFGSGRTYNEQFF; CDR3 DNA: TGTGCCAGCAGCCAAGAGTTCGGTAGCGGGAGAACCTACAATGAGCAGTTCTTC; clone size: NA; V gene: TRBV14; J gene: TRBJ2-1; CDR3 length: 18; D gene: TRBD2
CDR3 protein: CASSQEGVSGYTF; CDR3 DNA: TGTGCCAGCAGCCAAGAGGGAGTGAGCGGCTACACCTTC; clone size: few; V gene: TRBV3-1/TRBV3-2; J gene: TRBJ1-2; CDR3 length: 13; D gene: NA
CDR3 protein: CASSPNVPGQGDGYTF; CDR3 DNA: TGTGCCAGTAGTCCAAATGTACCGGGACAGGGGGACGGCTACACCTTC; clone size: once; V gene: TRBV19; J gene: TRBJ1-2; CDR3 length: 16; D gene: TRBD1
CDR3 protein: CASSVTGQPTGELFF; CDR3 DNA: TGTGCCAGTAGTGTAACGGGACAGCCGACCGGGGAGCTGTTTTTT; clone size: NA; V gene: TRBV19; J gene: TRBJ2-2; CDR3 length: 15; D gene: TRBD1
CDR3 protein: CASSQQGGGGNEQFF; CDR3 DNA: TGTGCCAGCAGTCAACAAGGCGGGGGGGGAAATGAGCAGTTCTTC; clone size: NA; V gene: TRBV6-2/TRBV6-3; J gene: TRBJ2-1; CDR3 length: 15; D gene: TRBD2
CDR3 protein: CAISEGGSTEAFF; CDR3 DNA: TGTGCCATCAGTGAAGGTGGGAGCACTGAAGCTTTCTTT; clone size: few; V gene: TRBV10-3; J gene: TRBJ1-1; CDR3 length: 13; D gene: NA
CDR3 protein: CASSGTGTGKEKLFF; CDR3 DNA: TGTGCCAGCAGCGGCACCGGGACAGGGAAAGAAAAACTGTTTTTT; clone size: NA; V gene: TRBV9; J gene: TRBJ1-4; CDR3 length: 15; D gene: TRBD1
CDR3 protein: CASSQDLGNTEAFF; CDR3 DNA: TGTGCCAGCAGCCAAGATCTAGGGAACACTGAAGCTTTCTTT; clone size: NA; V gene: TRBV3-1/TRBV3-2; J gene: TRBJ1-1; CDR3 length: 14; D gene: NA
CDR3 protein: CASSLTSGNRIDEQFF; CDR3 DNA: TGTGCCAGCAGCTTGACTAGCGGCAACCGAATCGATGAGCAGTTCTTC; clone size: NA; V gene: TRBV7-3; J gene: TRBJ2-1; CDR3 length: 16; D gene: TRBD2
CDR3 protein: CAWSELASWKDTQYF; CDR3 DNA: TGTGCCTGGAGTGAACTAGCTTCGTGGAAAGATACGCAGTATTTT; clone size: NA; V gene: TRBV30; J gene: TRBJ2-3; CDR3 length: 15; D gene: NA
CDR3 protein: CASSSPLAGLGEQYF; CDR3 DNA: TGTGCCAGCAGCTCCCCCCTAGCGGGGCTCGGGGAGCAGTACTTC; clone size: NA; V gene: TRBV5-4; J gene: TRBJ2-7; CDR3 length: 15; D gene: TRBD2
CDR3 protein: CASSPQGAEETQYF; CDR3 DNA: TGTGCCAGCTCACCACAGGGGGCGGAAGAGACCCAGTACTTC; clone size: NA; V gene: TRBV18; J gene: TRBJ2-5; CDR3 length: 14; D gene: TRBD1
CDR3 protein: CASGTSWGVEQFF; CDR3 DNA: TGCGCCAGCGGGACTAGCTGGGGGGTTGAGCAGTTCTTC; clone size: NA; V gene: TRBV23-1; J gene: TRBJ2-1; CDR3 length: 13; D gene: TRBD2
CDR3 protein: CASSQVHTTEAFF; CDR3 DNA: TGCGCCAGCAGCCAAGTACACACCACTGAAGCTTTCTTT; clone size: once; V gene: TRBV4-1; J gene: TRBJ1-1; CDR3 length: 13; D gene: NA
CDR3 protein: CASTRGILQETQYF; CDR3 DNA: TGTGCCAGTACGCGGGGCATTCTCCAAGAGACCCAGTACTTC; clone size: NA; V gene: TRBV6-5; J gene: TRBJ2-5; CDR3 length: 14; D gene: NA
CDR3 protein: CASSSEREFYEQYF; CDR3 DNA: TGTGCCAGCAGTTCGGAGCGGGAGTTTTACGAGCAGTACTTC; clone size: NA; V gene: TRBV6-5; J gene: TRBJ2-7; CDR3 length: 14; D gene: TRBD2
CDR3 protein: CASSSIREWETQYF; CDR3 DNA: TGTGCCAGCAGTTCAATACGGGAATGGGAGACCCAGTACTTC; clone size: NA; V gene: TRBV6-2/TRBV6-3; J gene: TRBJ2-5; CDR3 length: 14; D gene: NA
CDR3 protein: CASSKKTTQGADTQYF; CDR3 DNA: TGTGCCAGCAGCAAAAAAACGACACAGGGGGCAGATACGCAGTATTTT; clone size: once; V gene: TRBV21-1; J gene: TRBJ2-3; CDR3 length: 16; D gene: NA
CDR3 protein: CASSLYRGTEAFF; CDR3 DNA: TGTGCCAGCAGCTTGTACCGAGGCACTGAAGCTTTCTTT; clone size: NA; V gene: TRBV11-2; J gene: TRBJ1-1; CDR3 length: 13; D gene: NA
CDR3 protein: CASSTGTGEWPQHF; CDR3 DNA: TGTGCCAGCTCAACCGGGACAGGGGAGTGGCCCCAGCATTTT; clone size: NA; V gene: TRBV18; J gene: TRBJ1-5; CDR3 length: 14; D gene: TRBD1
CDR3 protein: CASSPTGNGNTIYF; CDR3 DNA: TGTGCCAGTAGTCCCACTGGTAATGGAAACACCATATATTTT; clone size: NA; V gene: TRBV19; J gene: TRBJ1-3; CDR3 length: 14; D gene: NA
CDR3 protein: CASSLVFRGTEAFF; CDR3 DNA: TGTGCCAGCAGCTTAGTCTTTAGGGGCACTGAAGCTTTCTTT; clone size: NA; V gene: TRBV7-2; J gene: TRBJ1-1; CDR3 length: 14; D gene: NA
CDR3 protein: CAIRWTADTEAFF; CDR3 DNA: TGTGCCATCAGATGGACAGCGGACACTGAAGCTTTCTTT; clone size: NA; V gene: TRBV10-3; J gene: TRBJ1-1; CDR3 length: 13; D gene: NA
CDR3 protein: CASSPLGQEGYTF; CDR3 DNA: TGCGCCAGCAGCCCACTGGGACAAGAAGGCTACACCTTC; clone size: NA; V gene: TRBV5-1; J gene: TRBJ1-2; CDR3 length: 13; D gene: NA
CDR3 protein: CASSKLGQGHNEQYF; CDR3 DNA: TGTGCCAGCAGCAAGCTCGGCCAGGGGCACAACGAGCAGTACTTC; clone size: NA; V gene: TRBV5-6; J gene: TRBJ2-7; CDR3 length: 15; D gene: NA
CDR3 protein: CASRGGPAGRQETQYF; CDR3 DNA: TGCGCCAGCAGAGGGGGGCCAGCGGGACGTCAAGAGACCCAGTACTTC; clone size: NA; V gene: TRBV5-1; J gene: TRBJ2-5; CDR3 length: 16; D gene: NA
CDR3 protein: CARCRGTSGNTIYF; CDR3 DNA: TGTGCCAGATGCAGGGGAACCTCTGGAAACACCATATATTTT; clone size: NA; V gene: TRBV6-5; J gene: TRBJ1-3; CDR3 length: 14; D gene: NA
CDR3 protein: CASSLSRYRGFAYEQYF; CDR3 DNA: TGTGCCAGCTCACTCTCGCGTTACAGGGGGTTTGCCTACGAGCAGTACTTC; clone size: NA; V gene: TRBV18; J gene: TRBJ2-7; CDR3 length: 17; D gene: TRBD1
CDR3 protein: CATSDPGTGGDTQYF; CDR3 DNA: TGTGCCACCAGTGACCCCGGGACAGGGGGGGATACGCAGTATTTT; clone size: NA; V gene: TRBV24-1; J gene: TRBJ2-3; CDR3 length: 15; D gene: TRBD1
CDR3 protein: CASSARFQETQYF; CDR3 DNA: TGCGCCAGCAGTGCGCGTTTCCAAGAGACCCAGTACTTC; clone size: NA; V gene: TRBV10-1; J gene: TRBJ2-5; CDR3 length: 13; D gene: NA
CDR3 protein: CASSSQSAKGDTEAFF; CDR3 DNA: TGTGCCAGCAGTTCCCAGTCGGCCAAGGGGGACACTGAAGCTTTCTTT; clone size: NA; V gene: TRBV28; J gene: TRBJ1-1; CDR3 length: 16; D gene: NA
CDR3 protein: CASSLQGAGEKLFF; CDR3 DNA: TGTGCCAGCAGTTTACAGGGGGCGGGGGAAAAACTGTTTTTT; clone size: few; V gene: TRBV27; J gene: TRBJ1-4; CDR3 length: 14; D gene: TRBD1
CDR3 protein: CASSPSRPHRLAGQETQYF; CDR3 DNA: TGTGCCAGCAGCCCATCTCGCCCCCACCGCTTAGCGGGGCAAGAGACCCAGTACTTC; clone size: NA; V gene: TRBV7-9; J gene: TRBJ2-5; CDR3 length: 19; D gene: TRBD2
CDR3 protein: CAISSRTGGSYEQYF; CDR3 DNA: TGTGCCATCAGCTCCAGGACAGGGGGCTCCTACGAGCAGTACTTC; clone size: few; V gene: TRBV10-3; J gene: TRBJ2-7; CDR3 length: 15; D gene: TRBD1
CDR3 protein: CASSLEGTSEPYEQYF; CDR3 DNA: TGTGCCAGCAGCTTGGAAGGGACTAGCGAACCCTACGAGCAGTACTTC; clone size: NA; V gene: TRBV5-4; J gene: TRBJ2-7; CDR3 length: 16; D gene: TRBD2
CDR3 protein: CASSLVPGRRGSNYGYTF; CDR3 DNA: TGTGCCAGCAGCTTAGTCCCGGGACGGAGGGGTTCTAACTATGGCTACACCTTC; clone size: NA; V gene: TRBV7-6; J gene: TRBJ1-2; CDR3 length: 18; D gene: NA
CDR3 protein: CASSEYSGTVYTGELFF; CDR3 DNA: TGTGCCAGCAGTGAGTACTCCGGGACAGTCTACACCGGGGAGCTGTTTTTT; clone size: few; V gene: TRBV2; J gene: TRBJ2-2; CDR3 length: 17; D gene: TRBD1
CDR3 protein: CASSITGGSYGYTF; CDR3 DNA: TGTGCCAGTAGTATTACAGGGGGGAGCTATGGCTACACCTTC; clone size: NA; V gene: TRBV19; J gene: TRBJ1-2; CDR3 length: 14; D gene: TRBD1
CDR3 protein: CASSPHRGTAIYEQYF; CDR3 DNA: TGCGCCAGCAGCCCCCACCGTGGGACAGCGATCTACGAGCAGTACTTC; clone size: NA; V gene: TRBV5-1; J gene: TRBJ2-7; CDR3 length: 16; D gene: TRBD1
CDR3 protein: CASSQVAQGVSEQYF; CDR3 DNA: TGCGCCAGCAGCCAAGTAGCCCAGGGGGTTTCCGAGCAGTACTTC; clone size: medium-sized; V gene: TRBV4-1; J gene: TRBJ2-7; CDR3 length: 15; D gene: TRBD1
CDR3 protein: CASSPQRVSTDTQYF; CDR3 DNA: TGTGCCAGCAGCCCCCAGCGGGTTAGCACAGATACGCAGTATTTT; clone size: few; V gene: TRBV11-1; J gene: TRBJ2-3; CDR3 length: 15; D gene: NA
CDR3 protein: CASSARTDGYTF; CDR3 DNA: TGTGCCAGCAGCGCTAGGACAGACGGCTACACCTTC; clone size: NA; V gene: TRBV9; J gene: TRBJ1-2; CDR3 length: 12; D gene: NA
CDR3 protein: CAEGYRGRGQETQYF; CDR3 DNA: TGCGCCGAAGGGTACAGGGGAAGAGGGCAAGAGACCCAGTACTTC; clone size: NA; V gene: TRBV4-1; J gene: TRBJ2-5; CDR3 length: 15; D gene: TRBD1